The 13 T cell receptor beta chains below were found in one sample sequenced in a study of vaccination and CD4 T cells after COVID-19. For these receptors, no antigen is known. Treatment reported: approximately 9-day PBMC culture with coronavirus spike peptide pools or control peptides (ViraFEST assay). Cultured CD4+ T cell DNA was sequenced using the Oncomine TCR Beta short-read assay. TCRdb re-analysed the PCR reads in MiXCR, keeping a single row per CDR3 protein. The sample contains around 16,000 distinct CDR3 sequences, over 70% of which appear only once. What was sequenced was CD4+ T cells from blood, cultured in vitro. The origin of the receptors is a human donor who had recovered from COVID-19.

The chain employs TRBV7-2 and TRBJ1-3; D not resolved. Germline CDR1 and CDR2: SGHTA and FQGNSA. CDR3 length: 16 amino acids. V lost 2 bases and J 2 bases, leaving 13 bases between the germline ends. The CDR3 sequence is CASSLLPPGAGNTIYF. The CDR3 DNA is TGTGCCAGCAGCTTACTCCCTCCCGGGGCTGGAAACACCATATATTTT.

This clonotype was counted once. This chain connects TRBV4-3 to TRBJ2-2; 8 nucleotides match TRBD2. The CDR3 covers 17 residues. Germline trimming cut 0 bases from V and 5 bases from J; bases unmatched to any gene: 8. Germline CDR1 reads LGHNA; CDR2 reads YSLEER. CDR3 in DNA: TGCGCCAGCAGCCAAGATCTTGCGGGAGGTCGTACCGGGGAGCTGTTTTTT. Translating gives CASSQDLAGGRTGELFF.

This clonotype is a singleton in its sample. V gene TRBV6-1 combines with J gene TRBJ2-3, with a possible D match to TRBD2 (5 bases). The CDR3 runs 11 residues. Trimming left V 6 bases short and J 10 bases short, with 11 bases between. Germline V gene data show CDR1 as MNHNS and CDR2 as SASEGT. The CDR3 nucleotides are TGTGCCAGCAGCCAGGTCGGGGCGCAGTATTTT. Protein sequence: CASSQVGAQYF.

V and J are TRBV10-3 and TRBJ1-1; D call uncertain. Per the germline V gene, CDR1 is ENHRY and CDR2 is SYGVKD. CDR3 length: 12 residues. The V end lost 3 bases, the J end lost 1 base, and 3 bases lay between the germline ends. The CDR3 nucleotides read TGTGCCATCAGTGAATGGAACACTGAAGCTTTCTTT. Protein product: CAISEWNTEAFF.

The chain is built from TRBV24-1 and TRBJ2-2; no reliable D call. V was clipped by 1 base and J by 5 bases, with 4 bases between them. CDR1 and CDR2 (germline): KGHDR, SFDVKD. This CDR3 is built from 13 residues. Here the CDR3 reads CATSDFGTGELFF. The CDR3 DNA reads TGTGCCACCAGTGATTTTGGGACCGGGGAGCTGTTTTTT.

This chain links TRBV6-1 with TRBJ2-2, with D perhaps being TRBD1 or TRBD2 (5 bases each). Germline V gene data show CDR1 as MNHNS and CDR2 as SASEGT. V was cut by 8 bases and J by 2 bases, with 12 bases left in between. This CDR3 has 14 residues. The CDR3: CASSRDGNTGELFF. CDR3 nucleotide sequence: TGTGCCAGCTCCCGGGACGGCAACACCGGGGAGCTGTTTTTT.

CDR3 sequence (DNA): TGCAGTGCTAGGCCGGGGGGTAATTCACCCCTCCACTTT. This sequence encodes CSARPGGNSPLHF. The chain joins TRBV20-1 to TRBJ1-6; tentatively, D is TRBD1 (5 bases). CDR3 length equals 13 residues. V was clipped by 3 bases and J by 6 bases, with 9 bases between them. Germline V gene lookup returns CDR1 DFQATT and CDR2 SNEGSKA (reference sequence).

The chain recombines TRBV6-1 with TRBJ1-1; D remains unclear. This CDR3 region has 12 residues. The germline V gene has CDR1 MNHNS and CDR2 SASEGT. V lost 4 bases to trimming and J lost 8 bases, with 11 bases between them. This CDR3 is CASSVSKREAFF. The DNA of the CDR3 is TGTGCCAGCAGTGTTTCGAAACGAGAAGCTTTCTTT.

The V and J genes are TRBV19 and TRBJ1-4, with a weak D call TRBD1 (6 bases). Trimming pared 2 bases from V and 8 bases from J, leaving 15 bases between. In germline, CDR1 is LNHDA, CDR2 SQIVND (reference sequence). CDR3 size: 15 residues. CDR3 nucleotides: TGTGCCAGTAGTATAATGGTGGGGGGCGGCGAAAAACTGTTTTTT. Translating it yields CASSIMVGGGEKLFF.

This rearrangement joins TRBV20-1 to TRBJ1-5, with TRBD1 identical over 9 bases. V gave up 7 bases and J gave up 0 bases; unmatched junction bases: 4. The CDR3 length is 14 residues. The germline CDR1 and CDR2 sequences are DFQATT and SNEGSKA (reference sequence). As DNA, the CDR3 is TGCAGTGTTACAGGGGGCCTTAGCAATCAGCCCCAGCATTTT. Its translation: CSVTGGLSNQPQHF.

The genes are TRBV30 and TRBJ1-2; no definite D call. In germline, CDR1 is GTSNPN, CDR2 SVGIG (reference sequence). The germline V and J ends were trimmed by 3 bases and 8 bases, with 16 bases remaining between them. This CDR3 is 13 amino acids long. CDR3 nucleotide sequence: TGTGCCTGGAGCCGAGAATTTAATGGGGGCTACACCTTC. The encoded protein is CAWSREFNGGYTF.

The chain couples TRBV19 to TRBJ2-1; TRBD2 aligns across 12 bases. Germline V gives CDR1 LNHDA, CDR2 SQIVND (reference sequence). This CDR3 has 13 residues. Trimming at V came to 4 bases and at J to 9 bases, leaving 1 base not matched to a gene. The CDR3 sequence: CASSRGLAGEQFF. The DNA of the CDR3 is TGTGCCAGTAGTAGGGGACTAGCGGGTGAGCAGTTCTTC.

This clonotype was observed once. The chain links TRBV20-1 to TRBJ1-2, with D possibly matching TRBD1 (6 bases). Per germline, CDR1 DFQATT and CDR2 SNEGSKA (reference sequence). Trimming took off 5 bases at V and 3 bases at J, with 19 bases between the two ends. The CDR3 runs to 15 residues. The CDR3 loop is CSAPLPGHRDYGYTF. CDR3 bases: TGCAGTGCTCCCCTCCCGGGACATAGGGACTATGGCTACACCTTC.